A selection of T cell receptor beta chains follows, all from one sample in a study of OX40 agonist ivuxolimab in advanced cancers. TCRdb's table, derived via immunoSEQ multiplex PCR, lists solely in-frame clones and lacks some. The table lists 15,000 to 20,000 clones, roughly 88% of them singletons, with about 52% in the top ten. Sequencing was performed on CD4+ or CD8+ T cells sorted from blood, taken in a trial of the OX40 agonist ivuxolimab. These receptors all come from an adult with an advanced solid tumor such as melanoma, head and neck, liver or kidney cancer. CDR3s include the opening cysteine and the closing phenylalanine or tryptophan. D genes are given only for firm matches. The size field is filled for only some rows; it gives once, few, many or a size class.

CDR3nt: TGCGCCAGCAGCCAACACGGCCAGGGCATCTACGAGCAGTACTTC; CDR3aa: CASSQHGQGIYEQYF; v_gene: TRBV4-3; d_gene: .; j_gene: TRBJ2-7; abundance: few
CDR3nt: TGTGCCAGCAGCCAACACAACAGCGTATACGAGCAGTACTTC; CDR3aa: CASSQHNSVYEQYF; v_gene: TRBV14; d_gene: .; j_gene: TRBJ2-7; abundance: .
CDR3nt: TGTGCCAGCTGCAAGACTGATTGCTCCTACAATGAGCAGTTCTTC; CDR3aa: CASCKTDCSYNEQFF; v_gene: TRBV25-1; d_gene: .; j_gene: TRBJ2-1; abundance: .
CDR3nt: TGCGCCAGCAGCTTGGGCGAGGCTAGCGGGAGTGGCAATGAGCAGTTCTTC; CDR3aa: CASSLGEASGSGNEQFF; v_gene: TRBV5-1; d_gene: TRBD2; j_gene: TRBJ2-1; abundance: .
CDR3nt: TGCGCCAGCAGCTTGGTGGCAGCCTACGAGCAGTACTTC; CDR3aa: CASSLVAAYEQYF; v_gene: TRBV5-1; d_gene: .; j_gene: TRBJ2-7; abundance: .
CDR3nt: TGTGCCAGCAGCGTACCGGGGGAAGCCTACGAGCAGTACTTC; CDR3aa: CASSVPGEAYEQYF; v_gene: TRBV5-6; d_gene: .; j_gene: TRBJ2-7; abundance: .
CDR3nt: TGTGCCGTAATGGGCAGGAATTCCTACGAGCAGTACTTC; CDR3aa: CAVMGRNSYEQYF; v_gene: TRBV7-9; d_gene: .; j_gene: TRBJ2-7; abundance: .
CDR3nt: TGTGCAAGTCGCTTATACAGGTTAATCGAAAATGGCTACACCTTC; CDR3aa: CASRLYRLIENGYTF; v_gene: TRBV12-2; d_gene: .; j_gene: TRBJ1-2; abundance: .
CDR3nt: TGTGCCAGCAGCTTGGTATTAGCGGGTGTGGTAGATACGCAGTATTTT; CDR3aa: CASSLVLAGVVDTQYF; v_gene: TRBV5-5; d_gene: TRBD2; j_gene: TRBJ2-3; abundance: .
CDR3nt: TGTGCCAGCAGTTACTTCAGGGGGCCTTACAATGAGCAGTTCTTC; CDR3aa: CASSYFRGPYNEQFF; v_gene: TRBV6-5; d_gene: TRBD1; j_gene: TRBJ2-1; abundance: .
CDR3nt: TGTGCCAGCAGCCCGAGGACCCCGGCCTACGAGCAGTACTTC; CDR3aa: CASSPRTPAYEQYF; v_gene: TRBV5-4; d_gene: .; j_gene: TRBJ2-7; abundance: few
CDR3nt: TGTGCCAGCTCGGGTAGCGGGAGGAATGAGCAGTTCTTC; CDR3aa: CASSGSGRNEQFF; v_gene: TRBV6-5; d_gene: TRBD2; j_gene: TRBJ2-1; abundance: .
CDR3nt: TGTGCCAGCAGCTTCGGATACTACGAGCAGTACTTC; CDR3aa: CASSFGYYEQYF; v_gene: TRBV11-3; d_gene: .; j_gene: TRBJ2-7; abundance: .
CDR3nt: TGTGCCAGCTCACCGGGACAGCGAGGCACTGAAGCTTTCTTT; CDR3aa: CASSPGQRGTEAFF; v_gene: TRBV18; d_gene: TRBD1; j_gene: TRBJ1-1; abundance: medium-sized
CDR3nt: TGTGCCAGCAGTTGGGACAGCGCAACATCGCCCCAGCATTTT; CDR3aa: CASSWDSATSPQHF; v_gene: TRBV6-6; d_gene: TRBD1; j_gene: TRBJ1-5; abundance: once
CDR3nt: TGTGCCAGCAGCCAGGGGGGATACTACGAGCAGTACTTC; CDR3aa: CASSQGGYYEQYF; v_gene: TRBV14; d_gene: .; j_gene: TRBJ2-7; abundance: .
CDR3nt: TGTGCCAGCAGCTTAGCGATTGGTCTAGCCCCCGCGAACACCGGGGAGCTGTTTTTT; CDR3aa: CASSLAIGLAPANTGELFF; v_gene: TRBV7-2; d_gene: .; j_gene: TRBJ2-2; abundance: .
CDR3nt: TGTGCCACCGGCGGGACAGCCGGGAGCGAGCAGTACTTC; CDR3aa: CATGGTAGSEQYF; v_gene: TRBV15; d_gene: .; j_gene: TRBJ2-7; abundance: .
CDR3nt: TGTGCCAGCAGCCCGGGGACAGGGCCGGAGACCCAGTACTTC; CDR3aa: CASSPGTGPETQYF; v_gene: TRBV7-2; d_gene: TRBD1; j_gene: TRBJ2-5; abundance: .
CDR3nt: TGTGCCAGCAGCCCCACTTTAGCGGGAGGACGCTACAATGAGCAGTTCTTC; CDR3aa: CASSPTLAGGRYNEQFF; v_gene: TRBV6-4; d_gene: TRBD2; j_gene: TRBJ2-1; abundance: .
CDR3nt: TGCGCCAGCAGCTTGAGGGACGGGGAGCTGTTTTTT; CDR3aa: CASSLRDGELFF; v_gene: TRBV5-1; d_gene: .; j_gene: TRBJ2-2; abundance: .
CDR3nt: TGTGCCAGTAGTGAGCGTGATACGCAGTATTTT; CDR3aa: CASSERDTQYF; v_gene: TRBV19; d_gene: .; j_gene: TRBJ2-3; abundance: .
CDR3nt: TGTGCCAGCAGCTTACGCTCTGGGGCCAACGTCCTGACTTTC; CDR3aa: CASSLRSGANVLTF; v_gene: TRBV11-1; d_gene: .; j_gene: TRBJ2-6; abundance: once
CDR3nt: TGCGCCAGCAGTACAGGGGTCAATCAGCCCCAGCATTTT; CDR3aa: CASSTGVNQPQHF; v_gene: TRBV4-1; d_gene: TRBD1; j_gene: TRBJ1-5; abundance: .
CDR3nt: TGTGCCAGCAGCCCAGGACTAGCCGCCTCCTACAATGAGCAGTTCTTC; CDR3aa: CASSPGLAASYNEQFF; v_gene: TRBV9; d_gene: TRBD2; j_gene: TRBJ2-1; abundance: .
CDR3nt: TGTGCCAGCAGCAAGACGGACAGTCCTAGTGGGGACAATGAGCAGTTCTTC; CDR3aa: CASSKTDSPSGDNEQFF; v_gene: TRBV11-1; d_gene: .; j_gene: TRBJ2-1; abundance: .
CDR3nt: TGTGCCAGCAGCTGGGGACTAGCGGGAAACACCGGGGAGCTGTTTTTT; CDR3aa: CASSWGLAGNTGELFF; v_gene: TRBV7-8; d_gene: TRBD2; j_gene: TRBJ2-2; abundance: once
CDR3nt: TGCGCCAGCAGTGGGGCAGAGACTAGTCTCTTGGGTAACATTCAGTACTTC; CDR3aa: CASSGAETSLLGNIQYF; v_gene: TRBV5-1; d_gene: .; j_gene: TRBJ2-4; abundance: once
CDR3nt: TGTGCCAGCAGCTTACTAGCGGGACAAGAGACCCAGTACTTC; CDR3aa: CASSLLAGQETQYF; v_gene: TRBV5-5; d_gene: TRBD2; j_gene: TRBJ2-5; abundance: once
CDR3nt: TGTGCCAGCAGCCAAGATCCAGGACAGGGGTTGAGTTTTGGCTATGGCTACACCTTC; CDR3aa: CASSQDPGQGLSFGYGYTF; v_gene: TRBV4-2; d_gene: TRBD1; j_gene: TRBJ1-2; abundance: .
CDR3nt: TGTGCCAGCAGCTGGGGAGCTAGCGGGATTCAAGATGAGCAGTTCTTC; CDR3aa: CASSWGASGIQDEQFF; v_gene: TRBV5-4; d_gene: TRBD2; j_gene: TRBJ2-1; abundance: .
CDR3nt: TGTGCCAGCAGTTCTAGACTCAGCTATGGCTACACCTTC; CDR3aa: CASSSRLSYGYTF; v_gene: TRBV27; d_gene: .; j_gene: TRBJ1-2; abundance: .
CDR3nt: TGTGCCGGAAGAACTCGCTCCTACAATGAGCAGTTCTTC; CDR3aa: CAGRTRSYNEQFF; v_gene: TRBV30; d_gene: .; j_gene: TRBJ2-1; abundance: once